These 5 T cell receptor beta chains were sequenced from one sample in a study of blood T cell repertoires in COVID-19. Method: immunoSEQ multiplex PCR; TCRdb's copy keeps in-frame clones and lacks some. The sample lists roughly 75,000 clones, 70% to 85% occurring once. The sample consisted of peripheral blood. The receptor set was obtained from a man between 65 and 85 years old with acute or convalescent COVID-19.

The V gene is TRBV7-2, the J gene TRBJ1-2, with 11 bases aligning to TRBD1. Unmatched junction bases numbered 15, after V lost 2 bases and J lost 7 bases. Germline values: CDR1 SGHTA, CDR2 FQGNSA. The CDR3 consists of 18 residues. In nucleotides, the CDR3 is TGTGCCAGCAGCTTACGGTACCCCGGACAGGGGGCGGACGGTGGCTACACCTTC. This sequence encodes CASSLRYPGQGADGGYTF.

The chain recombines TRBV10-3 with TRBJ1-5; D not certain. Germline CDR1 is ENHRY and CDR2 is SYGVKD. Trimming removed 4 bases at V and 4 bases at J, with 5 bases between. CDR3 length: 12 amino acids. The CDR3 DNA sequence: TGTGCCATCAGTGGGCAGAATCAGCCCCAGCATTTT. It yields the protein CAISGQNQPQHF.

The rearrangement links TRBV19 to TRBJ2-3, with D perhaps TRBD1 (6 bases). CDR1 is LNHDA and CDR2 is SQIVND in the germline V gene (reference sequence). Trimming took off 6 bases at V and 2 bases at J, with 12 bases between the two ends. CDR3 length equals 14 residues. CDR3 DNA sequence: TGTGCCAGTAGAGCCAGGGGAGACACAGATACGCAGTATTTT. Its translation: CASRARGDTDTQYF. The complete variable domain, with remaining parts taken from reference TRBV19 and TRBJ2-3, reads DGGITQSPKYLFRKEGQNVTLSCEQNLNHDAMYWYRQDPGQGLRLIYYSQIVNDFQKGDIAEGYSVSREKKESFPLTVTSAQKNPTAFYLCASRARGDTDTQYFGPGTRLTVL.

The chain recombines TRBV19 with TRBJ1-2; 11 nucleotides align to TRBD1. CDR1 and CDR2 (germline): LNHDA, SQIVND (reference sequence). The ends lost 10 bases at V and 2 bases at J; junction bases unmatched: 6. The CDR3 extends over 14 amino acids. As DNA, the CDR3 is TGTGCCACAGGGGGGACAGGGGGAAACTATGGCTACACCTTC. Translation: CATGGTGGNYGYTF.

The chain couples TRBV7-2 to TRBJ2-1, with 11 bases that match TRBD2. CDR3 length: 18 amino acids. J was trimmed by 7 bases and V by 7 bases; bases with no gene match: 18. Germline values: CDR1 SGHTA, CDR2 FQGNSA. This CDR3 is CASNPLKGSGRAVNEQFF. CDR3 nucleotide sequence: TGTGCCAGCAACCCCTTAAAAGGTAGCGGGAGGGCCGTGAATGAGCAGTTCTTC.